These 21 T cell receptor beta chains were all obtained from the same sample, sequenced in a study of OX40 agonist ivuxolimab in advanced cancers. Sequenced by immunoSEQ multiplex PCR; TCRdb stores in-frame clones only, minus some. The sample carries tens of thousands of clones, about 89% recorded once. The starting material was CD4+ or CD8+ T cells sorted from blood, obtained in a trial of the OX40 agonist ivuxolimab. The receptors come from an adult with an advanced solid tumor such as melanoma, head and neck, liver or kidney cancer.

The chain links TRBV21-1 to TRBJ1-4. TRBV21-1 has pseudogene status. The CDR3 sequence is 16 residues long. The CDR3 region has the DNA TGTGCCAGCAGCAATGAGGAGACCCATCATAGTGAAAAACTGTTTTTT. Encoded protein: CASSNEETHHSEKLFF.

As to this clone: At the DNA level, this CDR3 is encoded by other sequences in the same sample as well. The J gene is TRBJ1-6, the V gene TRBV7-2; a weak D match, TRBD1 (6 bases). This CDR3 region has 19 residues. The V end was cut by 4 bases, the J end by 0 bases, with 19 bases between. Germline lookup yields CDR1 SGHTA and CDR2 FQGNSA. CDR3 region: CASSSYGQPTSSYNSPLHF. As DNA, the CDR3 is TGTGCCAGCAGCTCCTACGGACAGCCCACTAGCTCCTATAATTCACCCCTCCACTTT.

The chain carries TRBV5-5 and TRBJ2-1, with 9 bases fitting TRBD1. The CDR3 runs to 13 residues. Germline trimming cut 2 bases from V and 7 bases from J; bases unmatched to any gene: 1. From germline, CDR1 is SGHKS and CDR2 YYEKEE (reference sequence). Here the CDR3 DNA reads TGTGCCAGCAGCTTACAGGGGGCAAATGAGCAGTTCTTC. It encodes CASSLQGANEQFF.

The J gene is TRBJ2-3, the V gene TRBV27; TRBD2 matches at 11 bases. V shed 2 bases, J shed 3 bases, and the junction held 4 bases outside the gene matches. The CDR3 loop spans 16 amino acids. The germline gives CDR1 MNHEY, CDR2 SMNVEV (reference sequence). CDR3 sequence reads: CASSLQTSGTTDTQYF. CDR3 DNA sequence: TGTGCCAGCAGTTTACAGACTAGCGGGACGACAGATACGCAGTATTTT.

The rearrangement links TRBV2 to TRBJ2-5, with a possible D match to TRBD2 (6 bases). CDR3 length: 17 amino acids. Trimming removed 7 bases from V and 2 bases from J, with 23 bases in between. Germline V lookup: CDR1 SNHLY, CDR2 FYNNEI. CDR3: CASMWGEDSRGQETQYF. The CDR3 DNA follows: TGTGCCAGCATGTGGGGGGAGGACTCACGTGGACAAGAGACCCAGTACTTC.

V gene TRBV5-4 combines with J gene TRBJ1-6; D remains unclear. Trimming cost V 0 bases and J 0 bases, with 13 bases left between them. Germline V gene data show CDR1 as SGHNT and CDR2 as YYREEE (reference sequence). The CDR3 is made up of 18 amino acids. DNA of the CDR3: TGTGCCAGCAGCTTGGGCAGTGCCTTGAGCTCCTATAATTCACCCCTCCACTTT. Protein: CASSLGSALSSYNSPLHF.

CDR3 DNA sequence: TGCAGCGTTAAACCCACCGGAGAGACCCAGTACTTC. Translation: CSVKPTGETQYF. The gene calls are TRBV29-1 and TRBJ2-5; D gene unclear. This CDR3 spans 12 amino acids. Germline CDR1 is SQVTM and CDR2 is ANQGSEA. The ends were cut back, 5 bases at V and 4 bases at J, with 11 bases in the middle.

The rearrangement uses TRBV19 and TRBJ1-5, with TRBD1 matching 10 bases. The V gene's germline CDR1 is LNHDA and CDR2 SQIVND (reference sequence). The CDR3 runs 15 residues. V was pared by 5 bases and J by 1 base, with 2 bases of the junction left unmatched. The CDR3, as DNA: TGTGCCAGTAGTCCGGGACAGGGGAGCAATCAGCCCCAGCATTTT. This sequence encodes CASSPGQGSNQPQHF.

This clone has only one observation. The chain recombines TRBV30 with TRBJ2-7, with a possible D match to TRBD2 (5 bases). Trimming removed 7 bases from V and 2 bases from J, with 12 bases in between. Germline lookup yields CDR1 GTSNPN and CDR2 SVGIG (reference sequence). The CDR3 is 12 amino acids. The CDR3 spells CAYPDFPYEQYF. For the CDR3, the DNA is TGTGCCTACCCGGACTTCCCCTACGAGCAGTACTTC.

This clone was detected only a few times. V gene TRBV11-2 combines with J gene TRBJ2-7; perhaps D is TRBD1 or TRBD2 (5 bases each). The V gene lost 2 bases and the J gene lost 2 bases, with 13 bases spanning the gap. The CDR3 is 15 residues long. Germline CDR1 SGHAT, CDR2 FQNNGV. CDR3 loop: CASSLSGTETYEQYF. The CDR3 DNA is TGTGCCAGCAGCTTATCCGGGACCGAAACCTACGAGCAGTACTTC.

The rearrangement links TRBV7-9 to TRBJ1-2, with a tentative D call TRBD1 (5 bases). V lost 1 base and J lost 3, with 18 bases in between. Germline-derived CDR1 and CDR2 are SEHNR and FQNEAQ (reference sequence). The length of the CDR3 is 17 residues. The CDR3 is CASSLERGRPLDYGYTF. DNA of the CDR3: TGTGCCAGCAGCTTAGAGCGGGGCAGGCCCCTGGACTATGGCTACACCTTC.

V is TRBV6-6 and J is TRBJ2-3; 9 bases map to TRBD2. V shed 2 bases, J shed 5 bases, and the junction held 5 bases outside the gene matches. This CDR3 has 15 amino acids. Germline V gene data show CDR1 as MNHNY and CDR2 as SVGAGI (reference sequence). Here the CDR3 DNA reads TGTGCCAGCAGTTACGCGGGAGGGCCGGGAGATACGCAGTATTTT. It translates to CASSYAGGPGDTQYF.

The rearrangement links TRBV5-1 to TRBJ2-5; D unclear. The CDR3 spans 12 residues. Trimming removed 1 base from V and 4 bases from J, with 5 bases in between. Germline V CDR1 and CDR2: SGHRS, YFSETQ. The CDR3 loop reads CASSLFGETQYF. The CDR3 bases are TGCGCCAGCAGCTTGTTTGGAGAGACCCAGTACTTC.

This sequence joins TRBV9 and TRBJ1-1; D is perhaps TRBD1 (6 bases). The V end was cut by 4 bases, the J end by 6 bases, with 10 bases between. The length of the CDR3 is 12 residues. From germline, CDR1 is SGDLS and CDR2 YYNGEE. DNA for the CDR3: TGTGCCAGCAGCCCCAACAGGGCTGAAGCTTTCTTT. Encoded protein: CASSPNRAEAFF.

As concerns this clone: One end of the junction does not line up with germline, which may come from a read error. CDR3 region: CASSQLTGPNTGAFF. In nucleotides, the CDR3 is TGCGCCAGCAGCCAGTTGACAGGGCCTAACACTGGAGCTTTCTTT. The chain employs TRBV4-1 and TRBJ1-1; 7 nucleotides match TRBD1. The V gene's germline CDR1 is MGHRA and CDR2 YSYEKL. This CDR3 contains 15 residues.

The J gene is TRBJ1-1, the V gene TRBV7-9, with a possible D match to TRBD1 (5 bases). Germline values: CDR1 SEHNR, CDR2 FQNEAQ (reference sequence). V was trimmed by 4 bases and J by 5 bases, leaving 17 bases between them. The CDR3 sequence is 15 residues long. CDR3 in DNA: TGTGCCAGCAGCTCTGTCTTAGGTGGGGGGACTGAAGCTTTCTTT. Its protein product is CASSSVLGGGTEAFF.

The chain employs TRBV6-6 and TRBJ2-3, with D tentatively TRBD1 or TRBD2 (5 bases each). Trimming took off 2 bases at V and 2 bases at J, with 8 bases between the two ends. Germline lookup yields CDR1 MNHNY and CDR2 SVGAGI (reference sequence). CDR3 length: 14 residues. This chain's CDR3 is CASSYGGTTDTQYF. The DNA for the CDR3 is TGTGCCAGCAGTTACGGTGGGACCACAGATACGCAGTATTTT.

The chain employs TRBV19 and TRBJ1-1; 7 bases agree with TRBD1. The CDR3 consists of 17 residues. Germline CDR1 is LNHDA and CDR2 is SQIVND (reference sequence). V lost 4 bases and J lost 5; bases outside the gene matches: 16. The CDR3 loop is CASSTSRQGPWRTEAFF. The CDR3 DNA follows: TGTGCCAGTAGTACCTCCCGACAGGGCCCTTGGAGGACTGAAGCTTTCTTT.

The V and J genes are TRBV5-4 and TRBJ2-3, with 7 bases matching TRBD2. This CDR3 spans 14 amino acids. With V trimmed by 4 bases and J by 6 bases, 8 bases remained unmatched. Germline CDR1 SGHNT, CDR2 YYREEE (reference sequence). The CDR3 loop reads CASSGDYLRDTQYF. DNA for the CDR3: TGTGCCAGCAGCGGGGACTACCTAAGGGATACGCAGTATTTT.

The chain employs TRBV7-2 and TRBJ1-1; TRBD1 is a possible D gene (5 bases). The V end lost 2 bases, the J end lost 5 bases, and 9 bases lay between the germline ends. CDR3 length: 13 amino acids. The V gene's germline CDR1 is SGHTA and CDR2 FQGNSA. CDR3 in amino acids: CASSLMGGTEAFF. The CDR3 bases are TGTGCCAGCAGCTTAATGGGGGGAACTGAAGCTTTCTTT.

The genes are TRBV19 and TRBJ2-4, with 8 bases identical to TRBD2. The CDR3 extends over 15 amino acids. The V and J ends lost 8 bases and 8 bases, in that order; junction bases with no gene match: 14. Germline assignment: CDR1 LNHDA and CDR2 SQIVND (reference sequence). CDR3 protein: CASHPRGGMKDIQYF. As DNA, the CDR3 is TGTGCCAGTCACCCCCGGGGGGGTATGAAAGACATTCAGTACTTC.